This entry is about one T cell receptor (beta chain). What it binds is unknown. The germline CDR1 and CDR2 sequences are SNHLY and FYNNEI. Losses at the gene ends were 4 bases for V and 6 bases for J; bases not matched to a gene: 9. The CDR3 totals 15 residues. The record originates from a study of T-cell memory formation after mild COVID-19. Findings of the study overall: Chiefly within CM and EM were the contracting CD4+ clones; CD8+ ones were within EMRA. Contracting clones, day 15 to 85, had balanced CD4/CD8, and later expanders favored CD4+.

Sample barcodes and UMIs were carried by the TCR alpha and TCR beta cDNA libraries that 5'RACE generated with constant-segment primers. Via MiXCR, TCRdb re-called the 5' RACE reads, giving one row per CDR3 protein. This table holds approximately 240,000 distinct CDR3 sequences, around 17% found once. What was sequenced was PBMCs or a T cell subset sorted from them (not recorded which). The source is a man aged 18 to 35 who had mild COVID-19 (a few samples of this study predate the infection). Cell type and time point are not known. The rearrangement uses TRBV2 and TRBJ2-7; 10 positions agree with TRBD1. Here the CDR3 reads CASSASGQGGIEQYF. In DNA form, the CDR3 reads TGTGCCAGCAGTGCAAGTGGACAGGGGGGCATCGAGCAGTACTTC.